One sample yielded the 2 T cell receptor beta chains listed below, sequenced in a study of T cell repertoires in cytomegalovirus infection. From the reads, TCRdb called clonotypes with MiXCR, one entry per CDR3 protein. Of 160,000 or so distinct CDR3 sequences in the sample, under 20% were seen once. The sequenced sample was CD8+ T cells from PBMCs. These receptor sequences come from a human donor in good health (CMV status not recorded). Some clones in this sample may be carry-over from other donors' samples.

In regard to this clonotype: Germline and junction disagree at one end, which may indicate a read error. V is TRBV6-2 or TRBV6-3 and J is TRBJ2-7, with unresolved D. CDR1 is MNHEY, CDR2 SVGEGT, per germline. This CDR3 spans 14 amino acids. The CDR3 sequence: CARSYSAGRHEQYF. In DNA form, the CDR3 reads TGTGCCCGCAGTTACTCCGCAGGCCGCCACGAGCAGTACTTC.

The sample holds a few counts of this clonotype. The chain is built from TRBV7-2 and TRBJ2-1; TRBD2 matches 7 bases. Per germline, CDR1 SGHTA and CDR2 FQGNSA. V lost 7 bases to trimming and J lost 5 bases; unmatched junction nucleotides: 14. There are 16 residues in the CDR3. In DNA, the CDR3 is TGTGCCAGCACCTGGTGGCGGGAGCTCTGGGACAATGAGCAGTTCTTC. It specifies CASTWWRELWDNEQFF.